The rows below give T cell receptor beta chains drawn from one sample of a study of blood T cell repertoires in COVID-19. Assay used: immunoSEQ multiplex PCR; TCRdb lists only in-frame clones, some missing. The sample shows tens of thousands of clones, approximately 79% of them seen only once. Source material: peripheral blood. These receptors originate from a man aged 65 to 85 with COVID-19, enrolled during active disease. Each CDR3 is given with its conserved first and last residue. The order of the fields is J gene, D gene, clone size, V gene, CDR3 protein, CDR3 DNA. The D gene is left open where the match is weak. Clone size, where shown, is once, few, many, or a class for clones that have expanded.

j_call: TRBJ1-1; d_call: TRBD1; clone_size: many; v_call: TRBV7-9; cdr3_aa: CASSSTTGGLPTEAFF; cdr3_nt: TGTGCCAGCAGCTCAACGACAGGGGGCCTTCCCACTGAAGCTTTCTTT
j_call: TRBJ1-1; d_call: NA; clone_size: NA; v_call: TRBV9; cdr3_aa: CASSVGGGTPEAFF; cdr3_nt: TGTGCCAGCAGCGTAGGCGGGGGGACCCCTGAAGCTTTCTTT
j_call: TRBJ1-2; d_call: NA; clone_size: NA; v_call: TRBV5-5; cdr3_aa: CASSLVGENYGYTF; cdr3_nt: TGTGCCAGCAGCTTGGTAGGGGAAAACTATGGCTACACCTTC
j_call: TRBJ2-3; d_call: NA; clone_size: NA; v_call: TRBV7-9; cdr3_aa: CASSVPSSTDTQYF; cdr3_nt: TGTGCCAGCAGCGTACCTAGCAGCACAGATACGCAGTATTTT
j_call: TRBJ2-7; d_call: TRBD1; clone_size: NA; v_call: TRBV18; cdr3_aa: CASSPDRDEQYF; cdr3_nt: TGTGCCAGCTCACCGGACAGGGACGAGCAGTACTTC
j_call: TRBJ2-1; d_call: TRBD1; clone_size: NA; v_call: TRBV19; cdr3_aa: CASSIQGRGRDEQFF; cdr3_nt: TGTGCCAGTAGTATACAGGGCAGGGGGCGAGATGAGCAGTTCTTC
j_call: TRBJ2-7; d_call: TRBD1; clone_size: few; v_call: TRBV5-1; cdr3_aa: CASSLAPDRLYEQYF; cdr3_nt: TGCGCCAGCAGCTTGGCCCCGGACAGGTTGTACGAGCAGTACTTC
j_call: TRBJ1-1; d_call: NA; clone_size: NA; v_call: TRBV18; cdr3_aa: CASSDSPIMNTEAFF; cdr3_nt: TGTGCCAGCTCCGACAGTCCTATAATGAACACTGAAGCTTTCTTT
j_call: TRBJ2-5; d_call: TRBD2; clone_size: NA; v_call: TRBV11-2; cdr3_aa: CASSNSGAGETQYF; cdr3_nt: TGTGCCAGCAGCAATAGCGGAGCGGGGGAGACCCAGTACTTC
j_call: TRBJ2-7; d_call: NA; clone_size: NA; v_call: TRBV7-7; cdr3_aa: CASSPNGVLAGGEQYF; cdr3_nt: TGTGCTAGCAGCCCCAATGGGGTTCTTGCCGGGGGCGAGCAGTACTTC
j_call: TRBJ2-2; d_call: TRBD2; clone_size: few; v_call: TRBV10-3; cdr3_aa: CAISELAGSGWNPGELFF; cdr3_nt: TGTGCCATCAGTGAGTTAGCGGGGTCGGGTTGGAACCCCGGGGAGCTGTTTTTT
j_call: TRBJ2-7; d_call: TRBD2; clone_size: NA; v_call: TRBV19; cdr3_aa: CASSISGSDYEQYF; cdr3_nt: TGTGCCAGTAGTATAAGCGGGAGCGACTACGAGCAGTACTTC
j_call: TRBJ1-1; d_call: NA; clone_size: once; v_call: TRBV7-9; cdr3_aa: CASSNVLETEAFF; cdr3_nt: TGTGCCAGCAGCAATGTCTTGGAGACTGAAGCTTTCTTT
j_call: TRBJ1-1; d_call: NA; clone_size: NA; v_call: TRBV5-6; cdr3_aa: CASSSRGAGVSEAFF; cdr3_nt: TGTGCCAGCAGCTCCCGGGGGGCAGGGGTTTCTGAAGCTTTCTTT
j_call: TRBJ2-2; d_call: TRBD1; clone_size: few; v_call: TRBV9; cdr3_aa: CASSASPGTGGSGELFF; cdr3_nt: TGTGCCAGCAGCGCAAGCCCCGGGACAGGTGGCTCCGGGGAGCTGTTTTTT
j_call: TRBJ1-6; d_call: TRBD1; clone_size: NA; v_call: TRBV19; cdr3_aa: CASTRGQGNSPLHF; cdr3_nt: TGTGCCAGCACCCGGGGACAGGGAAATTCACCCCTCCACTTT
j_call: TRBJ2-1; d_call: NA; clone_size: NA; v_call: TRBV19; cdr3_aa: CASSTYRVRDEQFF; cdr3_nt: TGTGCCAGTAGCACGTACAGGGTTCGGGATGAGCAGTTCTTC
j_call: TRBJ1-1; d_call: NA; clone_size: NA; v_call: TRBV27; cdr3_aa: CASSWAGNTEAFF; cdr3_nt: TGTGCCAGCAGTTGGGCAGGGAACACTGAAGCTTTCTTT
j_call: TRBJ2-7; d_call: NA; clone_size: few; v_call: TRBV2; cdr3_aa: CASSGNRVKDEQYF; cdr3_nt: TGTGCCAGCAGTGGAAACAGGGTCAAGGACGAGCAGTACTTC
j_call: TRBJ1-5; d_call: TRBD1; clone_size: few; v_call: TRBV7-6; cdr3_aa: CASSLGTGSDGEPQHF; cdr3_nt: TGTGCCAGCAGCTTAGGGACAGGGTCGGATGGTGAACCCCAGCATTTT
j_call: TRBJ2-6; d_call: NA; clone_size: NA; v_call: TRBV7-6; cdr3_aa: CASSAPGSGANVLTF; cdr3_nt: TGTGCCAGCAGCGCCCCGGGCTCTGGGGCCAACGTCCTGACTTTC
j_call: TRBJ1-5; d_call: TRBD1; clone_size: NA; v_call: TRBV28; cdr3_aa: CATHRGQGNQPQHF; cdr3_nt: TGTGCCACCCACCGGGGACAGGGAAATCAGCCCCAGCATTTT
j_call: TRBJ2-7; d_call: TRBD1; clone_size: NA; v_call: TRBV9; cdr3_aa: CASSTGGNYEQYF; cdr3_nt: TGTGCCAGCAGCACAGGGGGTAACTACGAGCAGTACTTC
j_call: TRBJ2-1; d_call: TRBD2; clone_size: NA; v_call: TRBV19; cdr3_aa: CASTIGGVSYNEQFF; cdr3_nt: TGTGCCAGTACCATTGGGGGGGTTTCCTACAATGAGCAGTTCTTC
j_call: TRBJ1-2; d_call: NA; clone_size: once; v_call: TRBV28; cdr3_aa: CAILTPGGSKGYTF; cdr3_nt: TGTGCCATCCTTACACCGGGGGGGTCTAAAGGCTACACCTTC
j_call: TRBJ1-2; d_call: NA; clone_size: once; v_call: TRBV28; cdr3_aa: CASSLRPHYGYTF; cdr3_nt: TGTGCCAGCAGTTTGAGGCCGCACTATGGCTACACCTTC
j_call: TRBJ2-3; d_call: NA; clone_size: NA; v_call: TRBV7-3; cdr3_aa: CASSSSHFTDTQYF; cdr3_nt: TGTGCCAGCAGCTCCTCCCACTTCACAGATACGCAGTATTTT
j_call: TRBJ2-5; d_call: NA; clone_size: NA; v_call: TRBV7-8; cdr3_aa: CASSLDRVGETQYF; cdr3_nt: TGTGCCAGCAGCTTAGACAGGGTTGGAGAGACCCAGTACTTC
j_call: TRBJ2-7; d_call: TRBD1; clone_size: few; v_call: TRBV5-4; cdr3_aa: CASSSGTGLEQYF; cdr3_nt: TGTGCCAGCAGCTCAGGGACAGGACTTGAGCAGTACTTC
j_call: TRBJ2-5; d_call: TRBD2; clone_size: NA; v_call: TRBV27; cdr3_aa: CASSLGLAGGGTQYF; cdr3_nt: TGTGCCAGCAGTTTGGGACTAGCGGGAGGAGGGACCCAGTACTTC
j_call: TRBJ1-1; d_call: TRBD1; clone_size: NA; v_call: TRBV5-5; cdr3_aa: CASSLGTGELNTEAFF; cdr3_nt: TGTGCCAGCAGCTTAGGGACAGGGGAGTTGAACACTGAAGCTTTCTTT
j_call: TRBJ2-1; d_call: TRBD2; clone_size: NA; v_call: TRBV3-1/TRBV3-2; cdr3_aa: CASSQGATRLAGDNEQFF; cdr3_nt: TGTGCCAGCAGCCAGGGAGCAACTCGACTAGCGGGAGACAATGAGCAGTTCTTC
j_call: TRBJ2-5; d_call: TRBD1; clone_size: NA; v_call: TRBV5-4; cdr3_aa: CASSKTTGGGETQYF; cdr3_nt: TGTGCCAGCAGCAAAACAACAGGGGGTGGAGAGACCCAGTACTTC
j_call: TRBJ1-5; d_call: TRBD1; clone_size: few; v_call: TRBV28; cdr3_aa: CASSLRDRGLLGPQHF; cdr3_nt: TGTGCCAGCAGTTTAAGGGACAGGGGGCTGTTGGGGCCCCAGCATTTT
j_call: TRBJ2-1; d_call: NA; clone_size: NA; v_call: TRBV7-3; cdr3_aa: CASSRTRNEQFF; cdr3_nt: TGTGCCAGCAGCAGAACTAGGAATGAGCAGTTCTTC
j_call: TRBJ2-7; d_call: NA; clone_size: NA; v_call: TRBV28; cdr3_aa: CASRPTLGQGRDEQYF; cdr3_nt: TGTGCCAGCAGGCCGACCCTCGGTCAGGGCCGCGACGAGCAGTACTTC
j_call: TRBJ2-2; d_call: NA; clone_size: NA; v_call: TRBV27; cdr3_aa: CASSFSTLANTGELFF; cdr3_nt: TGTGCCAGCAGTTTTTCGACACTAGCGAACACCGGGGAGCTGTTTTTT
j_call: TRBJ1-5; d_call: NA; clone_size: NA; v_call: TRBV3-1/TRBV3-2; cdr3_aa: CASSQDGHGSQHF; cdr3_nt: TGTGCCAGCAGCCAAGATGGGCATGGTTCCCAGCATTTT
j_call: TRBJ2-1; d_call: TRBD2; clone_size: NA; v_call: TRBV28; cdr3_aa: CASSFGGTGGYNEQFF; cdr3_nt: TGTGCCAGCAGTTTTGGCGGGACGGGAGGCTACAATGAGCAGTTCTTC
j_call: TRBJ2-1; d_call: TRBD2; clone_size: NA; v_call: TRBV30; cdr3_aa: CAFGTSGYNEQFF; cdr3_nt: TGTGCCTTCGGGACTAGCGGCTACAATGAGCAGTTCTTC
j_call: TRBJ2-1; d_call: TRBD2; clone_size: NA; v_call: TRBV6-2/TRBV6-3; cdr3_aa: CASSYSLSGRMYNEQFF; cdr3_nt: TGTGCCAGCAGTTACTCGCTTAGCGGGAGGATGTACAATGAGCAGTTCTTC
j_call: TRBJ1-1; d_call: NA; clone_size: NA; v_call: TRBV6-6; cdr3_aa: CASNSPGFSIEAFF; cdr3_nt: TGTGCCAGCAACTCGCCAGGGTTTTCTATTGAAGCTTTCTTT
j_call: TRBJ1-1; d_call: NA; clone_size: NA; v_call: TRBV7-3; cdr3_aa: CASSPPTGGVVTEAFF; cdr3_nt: TGTGCCAGCAGCCCTCCCACCGGGGGAGTGGTGACTGAAGCTTTCTTT
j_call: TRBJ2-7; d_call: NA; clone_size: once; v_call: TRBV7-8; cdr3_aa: CASSSGPGPHEQYF; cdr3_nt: TGTGCCAGCAGCTCGGGTCCAGGGCCCCACGAGCAGTACTTC
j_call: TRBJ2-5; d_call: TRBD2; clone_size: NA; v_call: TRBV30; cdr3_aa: CAWTTLAGRSETQYF; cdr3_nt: TGTGCCTGGACTACCTTAGCGGGACGGAGCGAGACCCAGTACTTC
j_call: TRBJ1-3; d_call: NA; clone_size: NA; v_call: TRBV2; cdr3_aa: CASSEGRINSGNTIYF; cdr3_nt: TGTGCCAGCAGTGAAGGCAGAATAAACTCTGGAAACACCATATATTTT
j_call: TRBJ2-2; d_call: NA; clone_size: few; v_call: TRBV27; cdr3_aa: CASSLGRGSNTGELFF; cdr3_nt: TGTGCCAGCAGTTTAGGGAGGGGGTCAAACACCGGGGAGCTGTTTTTT
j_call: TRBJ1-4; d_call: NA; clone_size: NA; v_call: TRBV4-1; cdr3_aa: CASSLRGDRSEKLFF; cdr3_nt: TGCGCCAGCAGTCTGCGGGGGGATCGGAGCGAAAAACTGTTTTTT
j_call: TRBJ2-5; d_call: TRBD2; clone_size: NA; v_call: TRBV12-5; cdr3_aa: CASGTGTSGQETQYF; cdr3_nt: TGTGCTAGTGGAACCGGGACTAGCGGACAAGAGACCCAGTACTTC